This T cell receptor (beta chain) was sequenced during a study of human T cells and chemical hapten exposure. TCRdb re-called the RACE reads with MiXCR, one entry per CDR3 protein. Counted here are about 70,000 distinct CDR3 sequences, 8.5% occurring once; the ten biggest clones make up about 3.5%. The germline CDR1 and CDR2 sequences are SQVTM and ANQGSEA. The CDR3 length is 11 residues. V lost 4 bases, J lost 2 bases, and 5 bases lay in between. The time point denotes: patch test 2, 6 weeks after DPC sensitization. Treatment here: therapeutic diphenylcyclopropenone sensitization with weekly scalp DPC.

The specimen was whole blood, collected in connection with sensitization to the hapten diphenylcyclopropenone (DPC). The gene calls are TRBV29-1 and TRBJ1-1, with unresolved D. The sequence was collected from a woman aged 45 to 65 with alopecia areata. Some clones in this sample may be carry-over from other donors' samples. CDR3 DNA sequence: TGCAGCGTTGCATCTAACACTGAAGCTTTCTTT. Its translation is CSVASNTEAFF.